This passage covers 22 T cell receptor beta chains from one sample sequenced in a study of T cell responses to AZD1222 COVID-19 vaccine. Some clones are missing from TCRdb's copy, which holds only in-frame ones; the method was immunoSEQ multiplex PCR. The sample includes some 150,000 clones, roughly 90% seen only once; the top ten take approximately 17%. Here the sequenced sample was peripheral blood, taken on day 0 of AZD1222 vaccination. The receptor source for this set is an adult in good health.

CDR3 loop: CASRRTSSGELFF. In DNA, the CDR3 is TGTGCCAGCAGGCGCACTAGTTCTGGGGAGCTGTTTTTT. This chain connects TRBV12-3 or TRBV12-4 to TRBJ2-2, with D tentatively TRBD2 (5 bases). This CDR3 spans 13 amino acids. V lost 6 bases and J 8 bases, leaving 13 bases between the germline ends.

The gene calls are TRBV7-9 and TRBJ2-7, with unresolved D. Germline V CDR1 and CDR2: SEHNR, FQNEAQ (reference sequence). The V gene lost 5 bases and the J gene lost 8 bases, with 16 bases spanning the gap. The CDR3 has 13 residues. The chain's CDR3 is CASSPPGWVQQYF. In DNA form, the CDR3 reads TGTGCCAGCAGCCCCCCGGGTTGGGTACAGCAGTACTTC.

This chain connects TRBV9 to TRBJ2-2; D is possibly TRBD2 (5 bases). The CDR3 extends over 15 amino acids. Germline CDR1 reads SGDLS; CDR2 reads YYNGEE. V lost 0 bases to trimming and J lost 8 bases, with 14 bases between them. In nucleotides, the CDR3 is TGTGCCAGCAGCGTAGGGTCCCACCCGGGGGGGGAGCTGTTTTTT. This translates into CASSVGSHPGGELFF.

The chain joins TRBV4-2 to TRBJ2-1; D is possibly TRBD1 (5 bases). Germline CDR1 and CDR2: LGHNA and YNFKEQ. The CDR3 has 15 residues. V was pared by 0 bases and J by 0 bases, with 6 bases between. CDR3 bases: TGTGCCAGCAGCCAAGATAGGGGCTCCTACAATGAGCAGTTCTTC. It encodes CASSQDRGSYNEQFF.

The genes are TRBV15 and TRBJ1-6; D is unclear. The germline V and J ends were trimmed by 4 bases and 7 bases, with 8 bases remaining between them. The CDR3 loop spans 13 amino acids. From germline, CDR1 is LNHNV and CDR2 YYDKDF (reference sequence). The CDR3 DNA reads as TGTGCCACCAGCAAACCTGAGAATTCACCCCTCCACTTT. Translated, it gives CATSKPENSPLHF.

This clone has just a few counts. The chain couples TRBV7-2 to TRBJ1-1; 8 positions agree with TRBD1. There are 15 residues in the CDR3. In germline, CDR1 is SGHTA, CDR2 FQGNSA. Losses at the gene ends were 2 bases for V and 1 base for J; bases not matched to a gene: 3. CDR3 sequence: CASSLLRGQNTEAFF. The CDR3 bases are TGTGCCAGCAGCTTACTCAGGGGGCAGAACACTGAAGCTTTCTTT.

The chain combines TRBV19 with TRBJ1-5; 10 bases are shared with TRBD1. V was pared by 5 bases and J by 2 bases, with 18 bases of the junction left unmatched. Germline V gene lookup returns CDR1 LNHDA and CDR2 SQIVND (reference sequence). This CDR3 comprises 20 residues. CDR3 loop: CASSALRDRGRVVGNQPQHF. The CDR3 coding sequence is TGTGCCAGTAGTGCGTTAAGGGACAGGGGAAGAGTAGTAGGCAATCAGCCCCAGCATTTT.

The chain is built from TRBV6-1 and TRBJ1-5; 9 bases are shared with TRBD1. From germline, CDR1 is MNHNS and CDR2 SASEGT. The CDR3 runs to 16 residues. The V and J ends lost 3 bases and 6 bases, in that order; junction bases with no gene match: 9. CDR3: CASSDLGQGVFQPQHF. CDR3 sequence (DNA): TGTGCCAGCAGTGATTTGGGACAGGGAGTTTTTCAGCCCCAGCATTTT.

The chain has TRBV27 and TRBJ2-7, with D possibly matching TRBD1 (6 bases). The CDR3 runs to 14 residues. Germline loops: CDR1 MNHEY, CDR2 SMNVEV (reference sequence). Trimming left V 6 bases short and J 2 bases short, with 14 bases between. CDR3 nucleotide sequence: TGTGCCAGCAGGCCAACAGGGTACCCCTACGAGCAGTACTTC. It specifies CASRPTGYPYEQYF.

The rearrangement uses TRBV3-1 (or the pseudogene TRBV3-2) and TRBJ2-3, with unresolved D. This CDR3 comprises 15 residues. Trimming cost V 4 bases and J 0 bases, with 11 bases left between them. Germline V lookup: CDR1 LGHDT, CDR2 YNNKEL (reference sequence). Here the CDR3 reads CASSPYISSTDTQYF. The CDR3 coding sequence is TGTGCCAGCAGCCCATATATATCTAGCACAGATACGCAGTATTTT.

The V call is TRBV5-8, the J call TRBJ2-7; 9 bases are shared with TRBD1. Germline CDR1 is SGHTS and CDR2 is YDEGEE. This CDR3 comprises 15 residues. After removal of 2 bases from V and 4 bases from J, the junction contained 7 bases not matched to a gene. DNA for the CDR3: TGTGCCAGCAGCTTAGCAGGACAGGGGATTTACGAGCAGTACTTC. Its protein is CASSLAGQGIYEQYF.

The gene calls are TRBV24-1 and TRBJ1-1, with TRBD1 as a possible D gene (6 bases). V lost 4 bases, J lost 1 base, and 18 bases lay in between. Germline V gene data show CDR1 as KGHDR and CDR2 as SFDVKD. The CDR3 covers 17 residues. The CDR3 protein is CATSEAQGQGPNTEAFF. For the CDR3, the DNA is TGTGCCACCAGTGAAGCACAGGGCCAGGGGCCGAACACTGAAGCTTTCTTT.

The rearrangement uses TRBV7-8 and TRBJ2-7, with TRBD1 matching over 9 bases. Unmatched junction bases numbered 11, after V lost 5 bases and J lost 6 bases. CDR1 and CDR2 (germline): SGHVS, FQNEAQ. This CDR3 spans 15 amino acids. CDR3 sequence: CASSLGQGTLGEQYF. The CDR3 coding sequence is TGTGCCAGCAGCCTAGGACAGGGGACCCTCGGCGAGCAGTACTTC.

This rearrangement joins TRBV11-1 to TRBJ2-5; the D call may be TRBD1 or TRBD2 (5 bases each). The CDR3 totals 14 residues. The germline gives CDR1 SGHAT, CDR2 FQDESV (reference sequence). V was trimmed by 3 bases and J by 5 bases, leaving 13 bases between them. This CDR3 is CASSFQGGGETQYF. CDR3 in DNA: TGTGCCAGCAGCTTTCAGGGTGGCGGGGAGACCCAGTACTTC.

The DNA of the CDR3 is TGTGCCAGCAGCCCTCGGGACGGGCTGGCCTACGAGCAGTACTTC. Its translation is CASSPRDGLAYEQYF. The chain carries TRBV5-5 and TRBJ2-7; D could derive from TRBD1 or TRBD2 (5 bases each). The germline V gene has CDR1 SGHKS and CDR2 YYEKEE (reference sequence). The CDR3 loop spans 15 amino acids. The V end was cut by 4 bases, the J end by 2 bases, with 16 bases between.

CDR3 nucleotides: TGTGCCAGCAGCTCGCTAGGCGAGCAGTACTTC. Translated, it gives CASSSLGEQYF. The chain links TRBV7-2 to TRBJ2-7; D call uncertain. The ends were cut back, 4 bases at V and 6 bases at J, with 7 bases in the middle. The germline V gene has CDR1 SGHTA and CDR2 FQGNSA. This CDR3 has 11 residues.

Remarks on this clone: One junction end disagrees with the germline gene, perhaps due to a read error. The V gene is TRBV7-7, the J gene TRBJ2-5, with D perhaps TRBD1 (6 bases). This CDR3 is built from 15 residues. CDR1 SSHAT and CDR2 FNYEAQ come from the germline V gene (reference sequence). The CDR3 loop is CASSLGTLYQETQYF. The DNA for the CDR3 is TGTGCTAGCAGCTTAGGGACATTGTACCAAGAGACCCAGTACTTC.

This rearrangement joins TRBV18 to TRBJ1-5; 8 nucleotides line up with TRBD1. V dropped 2 bases and J dropped 2; count of bases not matched to a gene: 8. The CDR3 has 17 residues. Germline loops: CDR1 KGHSH, CDR2 LQKENI. In nucleotides, the CDR3 is TGTGCCAGCTCACCAGGGACAGGACTTAGCGGCAATCAGCCCCAGCATTTT. Translating it yields CASSPGTGLSGNQPQHF.

The genes are TRBV9 and TRBJ2-1; TRBD2 agrees at 8 bases. The germline V gene encodes CDR1 SGDLS and CDR2 YYNGEE. The CDR3 loop spans 17 amino acids. V shed 0 bases and J 7 bases; nucleotides not matched to a gene: 12. CDR3 sequence reads: CASSVAPGRGGLNEQFF. The CDR3, as DNA: TGTGCCAGCAGCGTAGCCCCGGGGCGCGGGGGGTTAAATGAGCAGTTCTTC.

Points on this clone: One end of the junction varies from germline; a read error may be responsible. The chain carries TRBV28 and TRBJ2-7, with D maybe TRBD2 (5 bases). The germline V gene has CDR1 MDHEN and CDR2 SYDVKM. This CDR3 is 11 amino acids long. The DNA for the CDR3 is TGTGCCAGCAGTTCTGACTACGGGCAGTACTTC. Its translation: CASSSDYGQYF.

The J gene is TRBJ2-4, the V gene TRBV28; D is possibly TRBD2 (5 bases). Trimming left V 6 bases short and J 2 bases short, with 11 bases between. Germline V gives CDR1 MDHEN, CDR2 SYDVKM. This CDR3 has 14 amino acids. CDR3: CASRPGGPKNIQYF. The CDR3 nucleotides are TGTGCCAGCAGGCCCGGAGGCCCCAAAAACATTCAGTACTTC.

The rearrangement joins TRBV27 to TRBJ1-1; TRBD1 matches 8 bases. CDR1 is MNHEY and CDR2 is SMNVEV in the germline V gene (reference sequence). The CDR3 consists of 17 residues. The V gene end was trimmed by 3 bases and the J gene end by 3 bases; junction bases not matched to a gene: 12. The CDR3 spells CASSFSRTGKPYTEAFF. The CDR3 region has the DNA TGTGCCAGCAGTTTTAGTCGGACAGGGAAACCATACACTGAAGCTTTCTTT.